The T cell receptor (beta chain) described here comes from a study of T cell repertoires in cytomegalovirus infection. The CDR3 is 14 amino acids. Trimming shortened V by 7 bases and J by 7 bases, and 14 bases separated the two germline ends. MiXCR was run by TCRdb on the reads, yielding one entry per CDR3 protein. Of about half a million distinct CDR3 sequences listed, 40% to 50% were seen once; the top ten hold around 45%. As regards this clonotype: The antigen is unknown.

The clonotype was recovered from a human donor in good health (CMV status not recorded). Some clones in this sample may be carry-over from other donors' samples. This rearrangement joins TRBV12-3 or TRBV12-4 to TRBJ1-6, with D possibly matching TRBD1 (5 bases). The material was cultured PBMCs, obtained from culture after CMV antigen stimulation. The CDR3, as DNA: TGTGCCAGCACCCTCCCGGGACGGAATTCACCCCTCCACTTT. Protein product: CASTLPGRNSPLHF.